Listed below are T cell receptor beta chains from one sample, sequenced in a study of identical twins. A single record per CDR3 protein comes from TCRdb applying MiXCR to the 5' RACE reads. Of 250,000 or so distinct CDR3 sequences in the sample, about 8.5% were seen once. The sample was also reused in another study, on yellow fever vaccine responses in identical twins.

Material: CD8+ T cells sorted from blood. The receptors come from a woman in her late teens or twenties in good health. Both conserved end residues are part of each CDR3.

V gene,CDR3 protein
TRBV4-3,CASSQDGGRGDEQFF
TRBV7-9,CASCGTGSYEQYF
TRBV28,CARNLTRGDSSYEQYF
TRBV5-4,CASSFYWSMTSGDRTDTQYF
TRBV15,CATSSTQGYTGELFF
TRBV6-1,CASSEADGGTEAFF
TRBV27,CASTHTSDPETQYF
TRBV10-3,CAIRSTDTQYF
TRBV16,CASSPGGLVSGEQYF
TRBV4-2,CASSQGQPNEQFF
TRBV3-1,CASSQDTQGWEEQYF
TRBV4-1,CASSQETRVDNEQFF
TRBV10-3,CAISEVPGGVSYEQYF
TRBV3-1,CASSQEGHRSYNEQFF
TRBV6-5,CASNYIGTDTQYF
TRBV20-1,CSARGVKRDRVPYEQYF
TRBV28,CASRPGQPTRDSNTEAFF
TRBV12-3/TRBV12-4,CASKGIYGYTF
TRBV20-1,CSATRYLAGVFNEQFF
TRBV2,CASSESGAGGNYEQYF
TRBV4-3,CASSQELAGGPSTDTQYF
TRBV27,CASSFEGGLGYEQYF
TRBV4-3,CASSHELAVLEQFF
TRBV15,CATSGGRAPGYEQYF
TRBV12-3/TRBV12-4,CASSLADGQPQHF
TRBV7-9,CASQGQETDTQYF
TRBV7-6,CASSLDQEGPGELFF
TRBV7-9,CASNLGVVGGETQYF
TRBV12-3/TRBV12-4,CASNPASSGSTDTQYF
TRBV28,CASSLLGRGSEQFF
TRBV4-3,CASSQETAEAETQYF
TRBV7-2,CASSLALAEKNTEAFF
TRBV24-1,CATSEPGADQPQHF
TRBV5-6,CASSLMGVGGDNQPQHF
TRBV7-3,CASSPITGDPYNVQFF
TRBV7-8,CASSLVLFGGENTGELFF
TRBV2,CASSEPVLKAKGSGANVLTF
TRBV28,CASSSGPSYEQYF
TRBV6-5,CASSYPGPHQETQYF
TRBV5-1,CASKIGQGRNEQYF
TRBV19,CASSSGPMSGNEQFF